These T cell receptor beta chains were read from a single sample in a study of T-cell memory formation after mild COVID-19. TCRdb recomputed calls from the 5' RACE reads with MiXCR, one row per CDR3 protein. The sample records fewer than 300,000 distinct CDR3 sequences, 16% being singletons. What was sequenced was PBMCs or a T cell subset sorted from them (not recorded which). The receptor source for this set is a young man who had mild COVID-19 (a few samples of this study predate the infection). Cell type and time point are not known. Both conserved end residues are part of each CDR3. A D gene is named only where the DNA matches it firmly. Some rows have no size entry. The others give once, few or many, or a class for an expanded clone.

D gene: -; V gene: TRBV18; clone size: few; J gene: TRBJ2-7; CDR3 DNA: TGTGCCAGCTCACCAGCGGGTAGCGAGCAGTACTTC; CDR3 protein: CASSPAGSEQYF
D gene: TRBD2; V gene: TRBV5-5; clone size: -; J gene: TRBJ2-3; CDR3 DNA: TGTGCCAGCAGCTCGACTAGCGTCGCCGCAGATACGCAGTATTTT; CDR3 protein: CASSSTSVAADTQYF
D gene: TRBD2; V gene: TRBV15; clone size: -; J gene: TRBJ2-3; CDR3 DNA: TGTGCCACCAGGACCTTCCTAGCGGGGGGGCCGGGCGCAGATACGCAGTATTTT; CDR3 protein: CATRTFLAGGPGADTQYF
D gene: -; V gene: TRBV9; clone size: many; J gene: TRBJ2-3; CDR3 DNA: TGTGCCAGCAGCGTAGGGGTGGGCACAGATACGCAGTATTTT; CDR3 protein: CASSVGVGTDTQYF
D gene: -; V gene: TRBV9; clone size: -; J gene: TRBJ2-5; CDR3 DNA: TGTGCCAGCAGCGAACGTAGTGTGGGGGGCCTAGAGACCCAGTACTTC; CDR3 protein: CASSERSVGGLETQYF
D gene: -; V gene: TRBV7-2; clone size: -; J gene: TRBJ2-5; CDR3 DNA: TGTGCCAGCAGCTTAAGAGGGGACGGGACCCAGTACTTC; CDR3 protein: CASSLRGDGTQYF
D gene: TRBD2; V gene: TRBV2; clone size: -; J gene: TRBJ2-3; CDR3 DNA: TGTGCCAGCAGGATAGGACTAGCGGGGGGGCGGACAGATACGCAGTATTTT; CDR3 protein: CASRIGLAGGRTDTQYF
D gene: TRBD1; V gene: TRBV24-1; clone size: many; J gene: TRBJ2-3; CDR3 DNA: TGTGCCACCAGTGATTTGCGGGGGACAGGGGGCACAGATACGCAGTATTTT; CDR3 protein: CATSDLRGTGGTDTQYF
D gene: TRBD1; V gene: TRBV5-1; clone size: many; J gene: TRBJ2-2; CDR3 DNA: TGCGCCAGCAGCTGGACAGGGAACACCGGGGAGCTGTTTTTT; CDR3 protein: CASSWTGNTGELFF
D gene: -; V gene: TRBV7-2; clone size: -; J gene: TRBJ1-5; CDR3 DNA: TGTGCCAGCAGCTATGCTAGTGCCCAGCCCCAGCATTTT; CDR3 protein: CASSYASAQPQHF
D gene: TRBD1; V gene: TRBV5-1; clone size: many; J gene: TRBJ1-1; CDR3 DNA: TGCGCCAGCAGCTCCGGGACAGAGGGGACTGAAGCTTTCTTT; CDR3 protein: CASSSGTEGTEAFF
D gene: TRBD1; V gene: TRBV9; clone size: few; J gene: TRBJ1-3; CDR3 DNA: TGTGCCAGCACCCAAACAGGGGGCGATGGAAACACCATATATTTT; CDR3 protein: CASTQTGGDGNTIYF
D gene: -; V gene: TRBV12-3/TRBV12-4; clone size: -; J gene: TRBJ2-7; CDR3 DNA: TGTGCCAGCACCCTTGGGGAGAATATGAGAGAAAATTCCTACGAGCAGTACTTC; CDR3 protein: CASTLGENMRENSYEQYF
D gene: TRBD1; V gene: TRBV24-1; clone size: -; J gene: TRBJ2-2; CDR3 DNA: TGTGCCACCAGTGATGGGACAGGCACCGGGGAGCTGTTTTTT; CDR3 protein: CATSDGTGTGELFF
D gene: -; V gene: TRBV6-6; clone size: -; J gene: TRBJ1-5; CDR3 DNA: TGTGCCAGCAGTTACGTTGTGGCCGGAGGAGAGCAGCCCCAGCATTTT; CDR3 protein: CASSYVVAGGEQPQHF
D gene: -; V gene: TRBV5-1; clone size: few; J gene: TRBJ2-1; CDR3 DNA: TGCGCCAGCAGCTTGGCCGCGGGGAGCTCCTACAATGAGCAGTTCTTC; CDR3 protein: CASSLAAGSSYNEQFF
D gene: -; V gene: TRBV2; clone size: few; J gene: TRBJ1-1; CDR3 DNA: TGTGCCAGCAGTGAAGACAGGGTTTCGAATGCTTTCTTT; CDR3 protein: CASSEDRVSNAFF
D gene: TRBD2; V gene: TRBV25-1; clone size: many; J gene: TRBJ2-3; CDR3 DNA: TGTGCCAGCAGTGCGGCGGGGGGCCGCACAGATACGCAGTATTTT; CDR3 protein: CASSAAGGRTDTQYF
D gene: TRBD2; V gene: TRBV27; clone size: few; J gene: TRBJ2-5; CDR3 DNA: TGTGCCAGCAGTCTAGGGACTAGAGGGGAGACCCAGTACTTC; CDR3 protein: CASSLGTRGETQYF
D gene: TRBD2; V gene: TRBV7-2; clone size: -; J gene: TRBJ2-5; CDR3 DNA: TGTGCCAGCAGCCTACTAGCGGAAGAGACCCAGTACTTC; CDR3 protein: CASSLLAEETQYF
D gene: -; V gene: TRBV12-3/TRBV12-4; clone size: -; J gene: TRBJ1-5; CDR3 DNA: TGTGCCAGCAGTTTATATCAGCCCCAGCATTTT; CDR3 protein: CASSLYQPQHF
D gene: -; V gene: TRBV7-8; clone size: few; J gene: TRBJ2-5; CDR3 DNA: TGTGCCAGCAGCGGGGAGTCGAATAGGGAGACCCAGTACTTC; CDR3 protein: CASSGESNRETQYF
D gene: TRBD1; V gene: TRBV7-9; clone size: few; J gene: TRBJ2-5; CDR3 DNA: TGTGCCAGCAGCTCCACCGACAGGGGTGGGCGCCTCTTC; CDR3 protein: CASSSTDRGGRLF
D gene: TRBD1; V gene: TRBV24-1; clone size: few; J gene: TRBJ2-2; CDR3 DNA: TGTGCCTCCCAGGGACAGGGAGCGACCGGGGAGCTGTTTTTT; CDR3 protein: CASQGQGATGELFF
D gene: TRBD1; V gene: TRBV6-1; clone size: few; J gene: TRBJ2-7; CDR3 DNA: TGTGCAAGCAGTGAACGTGGACAGGGGCAGTACGAGCAGTACTTC; CDR3 protein: CASSERGQGQYEQYF
D gene: -; V gene: TRBV28; clone size: few; J gene: TRBJ1-5; CDR3 DNA: TGTGCCAGCAGTACTAACCGAAGGGGTAGCAATCAGCCCCAGCATTTT; CDR3 protein: CASSTNRRGSNQPQHF
D gene: -; V gene: TRBV7-2; clone size: few; J gene: TRBJ1-3; CDR3 DNA: TGTGCCAGCAGCTTAGCGTCAGAGCACACCATATATTTT; CDR3 protein: CASSLASEHTIYF
D gene: TRBD2; V gene: TRBV5-1; clone size: many; J gene: TRBJ2-1; CDR3 DNA: TGCGCCAGCAGCTTGTTGGTAGCGGGATCCTACAATGAGCAGTTCTTC; CDR3 protein: CASSLLVAGSYNEQFF